The T cell receptor (beta chain) under discussion was sequenced for a study of Tregs in tolerant kidney transplant recipients. Study-level results: This study did not directly address biological reproducibility. The small number of patients limits these findings pending further validation.

The table came from immunoSEQ multiplex PCR; TCRdb's copy has only in-frame clones and leaves some out. The data hold just over 30,000 clones, with 82% observed a single time. The junction had 20 bases not matched to a gene; V was cut back by 5 bases and J by 1 base. The CDR3 loop spans 20 amino acids. CDR1 is MNHEY, CDR2 SMNVEV, per germline (reference sequence). A remark on this clone: Antigen: not known.

The sequence was collected from a human donor in good health. The V and J genes are TRBV27 and TRBJ2-1; 7 nucleotides match TRBD1. The material sequenced was Tregs from blood cultured with allogeneic cells. This CDR3 reads CASSLLRGQWESRSYNEQFF. The CDR3 coding sequence is TGTGCCAGCAGTCTCCTAAGGGGACAGTGGGAAAGTAGATCCTACAATGAGCAGTTCTTC.